What follows are 14 T cell receptor beta chains derived from one specimen sequenced in a study of beta chain features in type 1 diabetes. The study reverse transcribed the entire isolated RNA, so it sequenced expressed TCRB transcripts. TCRdb's table, derived via immunoSEQ multiplex PCR, lists solely in-frame clones and lacks some. The table lists around 130,000 clones, approximately 16% of them singletons. Points from the study as a whole: TCRB CDR3 length was moderately but significantly reduced in all four CD4+ subsets of Type 1 diabetes patients.

These receptors are not linked to any known antigen. The sequencing sample was made of central memory CD4+ T cells from blood. The receptors here all came from a man between 25 and 39 years old with type 1 diabetes.

The chain combines TRBV29-1 with TRBJ1-4; tentatively, D is TRBD1 (6 bases). Germline-derived CDR1 and CDR2 are SQVTM and ANQGSEA. The CDR3 contains 14 residues. V was shortened by 3 bases and J by 7 bases, with 15 bases between the two germline ends. Here the CDR3 reads CSVDLTGKGEKLFF. The CDR3 nucleotides are TGCAGCGTTGACCTAACAGGGAAGGGTGAAAAACTGTTTTTT.

The V call is TRBV5-1, the J call TRBJ1-1; 9 nucleotides align to TRBD1. There are 14 residues in the CDR3. Germline-derived CDR1 and CDR2 are SGHRS and YFSETQ. Trimming removed 4 bases from V and 5 bases from J; junction bases left unmatched: 6. This CDR3 is CASSEGQGGTEAFF. The CDR3 bases are TGCGCCAGCAGCGAGGGACAGGGAGGAACTGAAGCTTTCTTT.

Only a few counts were recorded for this clone. CDR3 in DNA: TGCGCCAGCAGCTCACAGGGGCTTGAAGCTTTCTTT. Translation: CASSSQGLEAFF. The gene calls are TRBV5-1 and TRBJ1-1; 7 nucleotides align to TRBD1. CDR3 length equals 12 residues. With V trimmed by 3 bases and J by 7 bases, 3 bases remained unmatched. CDR1 is SGHRS and CDR2 is YFSETQ in the germline V gene.

The rearrangement links TRBV29-1 to TRBJ2-7; no definite D call. The length of the CDR3 is 13 residues. From germline, CDR1 is SQVTM and CDR2 ANQGSEA. V lost 4 bases, J lost 0 bases, and 10 bases lay in between. The CDR3 region is CSVGTEFSYEQYF. The CDR3 coding sequence is TGCAGCGTTGGGACCGAATTCTCCTACGAGCAGTACTTC.

This clone has ten or more counts. This chain connects TRBV2 to TRBJ2-3; the match to TRBD1 covers 9 bases. Germline-derived CDR1 and CDR2 are SNHLY and FYNNEI. The CDR3 totals 15 residues. With 6 bases clipped from V and 2 bases from J, the junction kept 6 bases outside the gene matches. The CDR3 protein is CASSGDRASTDTQYF. CDR3 nucleotide sequence: TGTGCCAGCAGCGGGGACAGGGCCTCCACAGATACGCAGTATTTT.

There are a few counts of this clone. The chain employs TRBV5-4 and TRBJ2-1, with a tentative D call TRBD2 (5 bases). CDR1 is SGHNT and CDR2 is YYREEE in the germline V gene (reference sequence). V dropped 2 bases and J dropped 6 bases, with 15 bases sitting between them. The CDR3 consists of 15 residues. CDR3 in amino acids: CASSLKQTRGNEQFF. DNA for the CDR3: TGTGCCAGCAGCTTAAAACAGACACGGGGCAATGAGCAGTTCTTC.

This clone was seen a few times. The rearrangement uses TRBV6-5 and TRBJ2-7; D ambiguous. The germline V gene has CDR1 MNHEY and CDR2 SVGAGI. The CDR3 covers 14 residues. The V and J ends lost 5 bases and 0 bases respectively, with 11 bases between them. The CDR3 sequence: CASSGTRSSYEQYF. The DNA of the CDR3 is TGTGCCAGCAGTGGTACCAGGAGCTCCTACGAGCAGTACTTC.

This clone came up a few times. V and J are TRBV6-5 and TRBJ1-2, with no clear D. Trimming removed 5 bases from V and 2 bases from J, with 9 bases in between. The CDR3 is 13 residues long. CDR1 and CDR2 from the germline V gene are MNHEY and SVGAGI. CDR3 protein: CASSEPENYGYTF. CDR3 in DNA: TGTGCCAGCAGTGAACCGGAAAACTATGGCTACACCTTC.

This chain uses TRBV6-1 with TRBJ2-3; no firm D call. The CDR3 is 16 amino acids. The ends were cut back, 1 base at V and 1 base at J, with 12 bases in the middle. Per germline, CDR1 MNHNS and CDR2 SASEGT. The CDR3 loop reads CASSEGTVPGTDTQYF. The CDR3 DNA follows: TGTGCCAGCAGTGAAGGAACAGTTCCTGGCACAGATACGCAGTATTTT.

CDR3 region: CASSPSMGSDTEAFF. In nucleotides, the CDR3 is TGTGCCAGCTCACCCTCCATGGGCAGTGACACTGAAGCTTTCTTT. The chain employs TRBV18 and TRBJ1-1; D remains unclear. There are 15 residues in the CDR3. V was cut by 3 bases and J by 3 bases, with 14 bases left in between. Germline-derived CDR1 and CDR2 are KGHSH and LQKENI. The variable domain in full, completed from reference TRBV18 and TRBJ1-1, reads NAGVMQNPRHLVRRRGQEARLRCSPMKGHSHVYWYRQLPEEGLKFMVYLQKENIIDESGMPKERFSAEFPKEGPSILRIQQVVRGDSAAYFCASSPSMGSDTEAFFGQGTRLTVV.

This clone was counted between two and nine times. This chain connects TRBV27 to TRBJ2-7, with 10 nucleotides matching TRBD1. Germline V lookup: CDR1 MNHEY, CDR2 SMNVEV (reference sequence). The CDR3 contains 12 residues. Germline trimming cut 10 bases from V and 3 bases from J; bases unmatched to any gene: 3. The CDR3: CATTGGGYEQYF. The CDR3, as DNA: TGTGCCACGACAGGGGGCGGCTACGAGCAGTACTTC.

The chain couples TRBV18 to TRBJ2-5; unclear D gene. Trimming removed 0 bases from V and 1 base from J, with 6 bases in between. This CDR3 spans 14 amino acids. Germline V gene sequence: CDR1 KGHSH, CDR2 LQKENI. CDR3 protein: CASSPPGFQETQYF. The CDR3 DNA follows: TGTGCCAGCTCACCACCGGGGTTCCAAGAGACCCAGTACTTC.

This clone was found a few times. CDR3 nucleotide sequence: TGCAGCGCAGGTGGCCGCAGCGGCTACACCTTC. It encodes CSAGGRSGYTF. This chain joins TRBV29-1 and TRBJ1-2; D unclear. This CDR3 region has 11 residues. Germline CDR1 SQVTM, CDR2 ANQGSEA. Trimming took 7 bases from V and 8 from J, leaving 14 bases between them.

This clone was found a few times. CDR3 in DNA: TGTGCCAGCAGTTACTCCCAGGGGGCGGGAGAGACCCAGTACTTC. As protein: CASSYSQGAGETQYF. This chain uses TRBV6-5 with TRBJ2-5, with 8 bases fitting TRBD1. CDR1 is MNHEY, CDR2 SVGAGI, per germline. The CDR3 has 15 amino acids. V was clipped by 0 bases and J by 4 bases; unmatched bases: 4.